The rows below give T cell receptor beta chains drawn from one sample of a study of CD8 T cells in Susac syndrome. TCRdb called the immunoSEQ multiplex PCR reads again in MiXCR, with one record for every CDR3 protein. Altogether about 120,000 distinct CDR3 sequences are present, about 94% being singletons, with the ten largest covering approximately 0.12%. Sequenced input: CD4+ T cells from PBMCs. The source is a human donor with multiple sclerosis. Both conserved end residues are part of each CDR3. The order of the fields is V gene, CDR3 length, CDR3 protein.

TRBV5-1 15 CASSRPTGLNTEAFF
TRBV28 14 CASSFLAGDGTQYF
TRBV6-5 11 CASSQNQEQYF
TRBV7-3 15 CASSQLRGGPYEQYF
TRBV4-1 17 CASSQVAGGLLHGGYTF
TRBV3-1 16 CASSQDLEGSYNEQFF
TRBV20-1 13 CSATSGEGETQYF
TRBV20-1 15 CSARDVALEGNIQYF
TRBV30 13 CAWTTSGSGEQFF
TRBV20-1 14 CSAREGELNTEAFF
TRBV7-2 15 CASSPQQGSGNTIYF
TRBV9 14 CASSMDRGVTGYTF
TRBV30 13 CAWSAQGAGEQFF
TRBV15 15 CATSRDAHTNQPQHF
TRBV30 15 CAWSVRGVMNTEAFF
TRBV30 12 CAWSVRLVEAFF
TRBV3-1 15 CASSQGDRGLYEQYF
TRBV30 14 CAWSRNTITGELFF
TRBV28 15 CASSSAVASTDTQYF
TRBV12-3/TRBV12-4 12 CASSLGFHEQYF
TRBV30 14 CAWSAQYSNQPQHF
TRBV5-6 16 CASSPTSGGFQETQYF
TRBV10-3 16 CAISEGARGATDTQYF
TRBV30 14 CAWSVSGTGFGYTF
TRBV11-1 14 CASSHWTNTGELFF
TRBV7-9 15 CASSFKRPGTGELFF
TRBV5-1 15 CASSLGRDPTYEQYF
TRBV10-1 14 CASSAGTRIGGQYF
TRBV13 14 CASSFGQGNYGYTF
TRBV20-1 15 CSATRPLGQKETQYF
TRBV18 11 CASSFLDEQFF
TRBV18 14 CASSGTGLTGPQHF
TRBV30 13 CAWTKMSLSEQYF
TRBV7-8 15 CASSASGWTYNEQFF
TRBV4-2 13 CASSPEAGYGYTF
TRBV12-3/TRBV12-4 12 CASSFRNTEAFF
TRBV30 10 CACIPGELFF
TRBV6-1 15 CASSEGGLAGETQYF
TRBV30 14 CAWSVSPGNTEAFF
TRBV5-1 12 CASSLAGNTIYF
TRBV9 16 CASSVAPTVQNTEAFF
TRBV30 13 CAWSVDRQETQYF
TRBV27 13 CASSFSTAGEQYF
TRBV4-3 15 CASSQDPGREYGYTF
TRBV30 15 CAWSVGLPRNYGYTF
TRBV15 16 CATSRDPGDSGNTIYF
TRBV27 11 CASRDRGMWYF
TRBV29-1 13 CSALGSSSYGYTF
TRBV24-1 16 CATSDLRSGDTDTQYF
TRBV14 13 CASSLRWRTEAFF
TRBV18 14 CASSPKEMNTEAFF
TRBV30 14 CAWSEDSINEKLFF
TRBV5-4 15 CASSLDGQGDTEAFF
TRBV3-1 17 CASSQDKTLSLADTQYF
TRBV11-2 13 CASSLGGAGELFF
TRBV30 15 CAWSPGQGARETQYF
TRBV7-2 15 CASSTTSGGINEQFF
TRBV7-9 14 CASSFPGRFYEQYF